This T cell receptor beta chain emerged from a study of radiotherapy plus CTLA-4 blockade in lung cancer. General study findings and limits: Early clonal dynamics of blood T cells, together with interferon-beta, were reported as the best response predictor. There was expansion of tumor-derived TCR clones in blood after radiotherapy plus ipilimumab.

As regards this clone: Its specificity is not known.

Libraries were prepared by immunoSEQ multiplex PCR; TCRdb keeps only in-frame clonotypes and omits some of them. The data contain more than 40,000 clones, about 72% of them singletons. CDR3 length: 15 amino acids. Losses at the gene ends were 6 bases for V and 3 bases for J; bases not matched to a gene: 10. Germline V gene sequence: CDR1 LGHNT, CDR2 FRNRAP. The chain couples TRBV12-5 to TRBJ1-2; 7 bases align to TRBD1. Material: peripheral blood, obtained from a patient treated with radiotherapy plus ipilimumab. This clonotype was sampled from a human donor with non-small cell lung cancer who had stable disease on radiotherapy plus ipilimumab. CDR3 nucleotide sequence: TGTGCTAGTGGACCATATAGGGACAGTTACTATGGCTACACCTTC. Its translation: CASGPYRDSYYGYTF.